Below, 23 T cell receptor beta chains from the same sample are listed, as sequenced in a study of PD-L1 blockade in urothelial cancer (dated by TCRdb to 2016 to 2017). The library was obtained by the immunoSEQ multiplex PCR assay. In its TCRdb copy, this immuneACCESS table keeps in-frame sequences only and misses some clones. Where compared with another copy, unresolved V genes explain less than half of these, and the others have no known cause. The sample data list 70,000 to 85,000 clones, and around 84% of these were observed just once. 4% to 6% of the sample comes from the top ten. The sequencing used PBMCs, collected around atezolizumab (anti-PD-L1) treatment. Receptor source: an older man with urothelial cancer.

The chain is built from TRBV6-5 and TRBJ2-7; TRBD1 matches 9 bases. The CDR3 is made up of 15 amino acids. The junction had 11 bases not matched to a gene; V was cut back by 6 bases and J by 5 bases. Germline lookup yields CDR1 MNHEY and CDR2 SVGAGI. The CDR3 nucleotides read TGTGCCAGCAGCTATAAGACAGGGGGTGTAAACGAGCAGTACTTC. Translated, it gives CASSYKTGGVNEQYF.

The rearrangement links TRBV6-5 to TRBJ2-7, with 12 bases fitting TRBD1. The CDR3 has 15 amino acids. The V gene end was trimmed by 2 bases and the J gene end by 2 bases; junction bases not matched to a gene: 1. Germline assignment: CDR1 MNHEY and CDR2 SVGAGI. The DNA of the CDR3 is TGTGCCAGCAGTTACCGGGACAGGGGGCCCTACGAGCAGTACTTC. Amino acid sequence: CASSYRDRGPYEQYF.

The chain recombines TRBV19 with TRBJ2-1; 7 nucleotides line up with TRBD1. The trim removed 4 bases at V and 0 bases at J, leaving 9 bases unmatched. This CDR3 is built from 17 residues. Germline V gives CDR1 LNHDA, CDR2 SQIVND (reference sequence). This CDR3 is CASSKGGRHSSYNEQFF. The CDR3 nucleotides read TGTGCCAGTAGTAAAGGGGGCAGGCACAGCTCCTACAATGAGCAGTTCTTC.

The rearrangement links TRBV9 to TRBJ2-3, with D maybe TRBD1 (5 bases). This CDR3 comprises 20 residues. Trimming cost V 0 bases and J 0 bases, with 23 bases left between them. Germline CDR1 reads SGDLS; CDR2 reads YYNGEE. The CDR3 bases are TGTGCCAGCAGCGTAGGAGGTCTCCCCTGGACACCGACCAGCACAGATACGCAGTATTTT. Amino acids: CASSVGGLPWTPTSTDTQYF. Variable domain in full (rest from reference TRBV9 and TRBJ2-3): DSGVTQTPKHLITATGQRVTLRCSPRSGDLSVYWYQQSLDQGLQFLIQYYNGEERAKGNILERFSAQQFPDLHSELNLSSLELGDSALYFCASSVGGLPWTPTSTDTQYFGPGTRLTVL.

The chain is built from TRBV28 and TRBJ2-3; D is undetermined. The V end was cut by 8 bases, the J end by 1 base, with 13 bases between. The CDR3 length is 14 residues. From germline, CDR1 is MDHEN and CDR2 SYDVKM. The CDR3 region has the DNA TGTGCCAGCTCCCCGGCGGTGCGCACAGATACGCAGTATTTT. This gives the protein CASSPAVRTDTQYF.

Only a few counts were recorded for this clone. The V gene is TRBV27, the J gene TRBJ2-1; D is possibly TRBD1 (6 bases). The germline V gene encodes CDR1 MNHEY and CDR2 SMNVEV (reference sequence). Trimming cost V 4 bases and J 2 bases, with 12 bases left between them. This CDR3 spans 15 amino acids. The CDR3 protein is CASSSQGSPYNEQFF. The CDR3 DNA reads TGTGCCAGCAGTTCTCAGGGGTCCCCCTACAATGAGCAGTTCTTC.

The rearrangement uses TRBV19 and TRBJ2-4, with TRBD1 identical over 8 bases. The trim removed 5 bases at V and 1 base at J, leaving 1 base unmatched. This CDR3 is 14 amino acids long. CDR1 and CDR2 (germline): LNHDA, SQIVND (reference sequence). The CDR3 DNA sequence: TGTGCCAGTAGTGGGGACAGGGCCAAAAACATTCAGTACTTC. It specifies CASSGDRAKNIQYF. The full variable domain, rest sourced from reference TRBV19 and TRBJ2-4, is DGGITQSPKYLFRKEGQNVTLSCEQNLNHDAMYWYRQDPGQGLRLIYYSQIVNDFQKGDIAEGYSVSREKKESFPLTVTSAQKNPTAFYLCASSGDRAKNIQYFGAGTRLSVL.

The V and J genes are TRBV5-1 and TRBJ2-1, with 10 bases that match TRBD2. V was pared by 1 base and J by 7 bases, with 5 bases of the junction left unmatched. There are 15 residues in the CDR3. Germline CDR1 reads SGHRS; CDR2 reads YFSETQ. Here the CDR3 reads CASSLSLAGVNEQFF. The CDR3 region has the DNA TGCGCCAGCAGCTTGAGTCTAGCGGGAGTGAATGAGCAGTTCTTC.

In DNA form, the CDR3 reads TGTGCCACCAGCAGAGATCGGCAGGGCCATGAAAAACTGTTTTTT. It translates to CATSRDRQGHEKLFF. The genes are TRBV15 and TRBJ1-4, with a possible D match to TRBD1 (5 bases). V lost 0 bases and J lost 6, with 11 bases in between. The CDR3 extends over 15 amino acids. Germline lookup yields CDR1 LNHNV and CDR2 YYDKDF (reference sequence).

J is TRBJ1-1 and V is TRBV6-6; 8 bases match TRBD1. V lost 6 bases and J lost 8; bases outside the gene matches: 2. The CDR3 sequence is 11 residues long. The V gene's germline CDR1 is MNHNY and CDR2 SVGAGI (reference sequence). The CDR3 DNA reads TGTGCCAGCAGAAGACAGGGGGAAGCTTTCTTT. This translates into CASRRQGEAFF.

The chain recombines TRBV7-9 with TRBJ1-5; D not certain. Per the germline V gene, CDR1 is SEHNR and CDR2 is FQNEAQ (reference sequence). The CDR3 is 13 residues long. The V and J ends lost 2 bases and 4 bases respectively, with 6 bases between them. CDR3 residues: CASSLSVNQPQHF. The DNA of the CDR3 is TGTGCCAGCAGCTTATCGGTGAATCAGCCCCAGCATTTT.

This clone was detected once. This chain links TRBV5-1 with TRBJ1-3; D may be TRBD1 (6 bases). The V and J ends lost 0 bases and 5 bases respectively, with 18 bases between them. CDR3 length: 17 amino acids. CDR1 and CDR2 from the germline V gene are SGHRS and YFSETQ. This CDR3 is CASSLARGAGGRNTIYF. CDR3 bases: TGCGCCAGCAGCTTGGCCCGGGGGGCTGGCGGAAGAAACACCATATATTTT.

This clone appeared once. The chain has TRBV5-6 and TRBJ1-1; the match to TRBD1 covers 8 bases. CDR1 SGHDT and CDR2 YYEEEE come from the germline V gene. The CDR3 covers 16 residues. Unmatched junction bases numbered 4, after V lost 0 bases and J lost 0 bases. In DNA, the CDR3 is TGTGCCAGCAGCTTGGCAGGGGGCACGGTGAACACTGAAGCTTTCTTT. Its protein product is CASSLAGGTVNTEAFF.

The chain links TRBV28 to TRBJ2-7, with 7 bases lining up with TRBD1. V trimming: 3 bases; J trimming: 4 bases; junction bases outside the gene matches: 6. The CDR3 runs 14 residues. Germline CDR1 is MDHEN and CDR2 is SYDVKM. The CDR3 nucleotides read TGTGCCAGCAGTTTCCCCTCACAGGGGTACGAGCAGTACTTC. Residues: CASSFPSQGYEQYF. Full variable domain (outside the CDR3, taken from reference TRBV28 and TRBJ2-7): DVKVTQSSRYLVKRTGEKVFLECVQDMDHENMFWYRQDPGLGLRLIYFSYDVKMKEKGDIPEGYSVSREKKERFSLILESASTNQTSMYLCASSFPSQGYEQYFGPGTRLTVT.

This chain uses TRBV6-1 with TRBJ2-5, with D perhaps matching TRBD1 (6 bases). The CDR3 extends over 14 amino acids. Per the germline V gene, CDR1 is MNHNS and CDR2 is SASEGT. Between the trimmed V and J ends, which lost 2 bases and 5 bases, there was a span of 12 bases. Here the CDR3 reads CASSETFRGETQYF. CDR3 bases: TGTGCCAGCAGTGAAACCTTCAGGGGTGAGACCCAGTACTTC.

This chain connects TRBV11-3 to TRBJ2-5; possibly TRBD1 for D (6 bases). Germline V CDR1 and CDR2: SGHNT, YENEEA. Trimming pared 0 bases from V and 5 bases from J, leaving 13 bases between. This CDR3 contains 15 residues. CDR3: CASSLDRGAGETQYF. As DNA, the CDR3 is TGTGCCAGCAGCTTAGACAGGGGCGCAGGGGAGACCCAGTACTTC.

V gene TRBV6-5 combines with J gene TRBJ1-5; 10 bases match TRBD1. V shed 4 bases, J shed 7 bases, and the junction held 1 base outside the gene matches. The length of the CDR3 is 13 residues. Germline CDR1 reads MNHEY; CDR2 reads SVGAGI. The DNA for the CDR3 is TGTGCCAGCAGTTGGGGACAGGGGCAGCCCCAGCATTTT. Translating gives CASSWGQGQPQHF.

V gene TRBV5-1 combines with J gene TRBJ2-3; D gene ambiguous. Trimming left V 0 bases short and J 1 base short, with 6 bases between. This CDR3 spans 14 amino acids. Germline CDR1 SGHRS, CDR2 YFSETQ. CDR3 residues: CASSLVAGTDTQYF. The CDR3 DNA sequence: TGCGCCAGCAGCTTGGTGGCAGGCACAGATACGCAGTATTTT. The full variable domain, in which reference TRBV5-1 and TRBJ2-3 provide the parts outside the CDR3, is KAGVTQTPRYLIKTRGQQVTLSCSPISGHRSVSWYQQTPGQGLQFLFEYFSETQRNKGNFPGRFSGRQFSNSRSEMNVSTLELGDSALYLCASSLVAGTDTQYFGPGTRLTVL.

The chain links TRBV5-4 to TRBJ2-5; D perhaps matches TRBD2 (6 bases). The CDR3 spans 17 residues. V was pared by 2 bases and J by 6 bases, with 23 bases between. CDR1 and CDR2 from the germline V gene are SGHNT and YYREEE (reference sequence). The CDR3 loop is CASSLASADLKGKTQYF. CDR3 coding DNA: TGTGCCAGCAGCTTAGCTAGCGCAGATCTAAAGGGGAAGACCCAGTACTTC.

The V gene is TRBV6-5, the J gene TRBJ1-2; 8 bases align to TRBD1. The CDR3 spans 12 residues. Germline V lookup: CDR1 MNHEY, CDR2 SVGAGI. V was clipped by 6 bases and J by 7 bases; unmatched bases: 4. CDR3 sequence (DNA): TGTGCCAGCAGCCAGGGGGCTCTTGGCTACACCTTC. Protein: CASSQGALGYTF.

Points on this clone: Germline and junction disagree at one end, which may indicate a read error. This chain joins TRBV11-2 and TRBJ2-5; D is unresolved. This CDR3 spans 11 amino acids. Per the germline V gene, CDR1 is SGHAT and CDR2 is FQNNGV. The CDR3 protein is CASSSTPLVHF. The CDR3 nucleotides read TGTGCCAGCAGCTCGACTCCACTGGTGCACTTC.

The V and J genes are TRBV15 and TRBJ2-7; TRBD1 agrees at 8 bases. Looked up from germline, CDR1 is LNHNV and CDR2 is YYDKDF (reference sequence). The V and J ends lost 1 base and 3 bases, in that order; junction bases with no gene match: 5. CDR3 size: 15 residues. CDR3 loop: CATSRGDRFSYEQYF. DNA of the CDR3: TGTGCCACCAGCAGAGGGGACAGGTTTAGCTACGAGCAGTACTTC.

This clone was counted once. This sequence joins TRBV19 and TRBJ2-1; TRBD2 is a possible D gene (7 bases). Trimming stripped 4 bases from V and 5 bases from J, with 15 bases between. The CDR3 length is 15 residues. Germline V gene data show CDR1 as LNHDA and CDR2 as SQIVND (reference sequence). The CDR3 loop reads CASSRGAGANNEQFF. The CDR3, as DNA: TGTGCCAGTAGTAGGGGGGCGGGGGCAAACAATGAGCAGTTCTTC.